The 29 T cell receptor beta chains below come from one sample, sequenced in a study of CD8 T cells in Susac syndrome. It was with random hexamers that roughly 0.45 to 1 ug RNA was reverse transcribed. From the immunoSEQ multiplex PCR reads, TCRdb called clonotypes with MiXCR, one entry per CDR3 protein. Of about 240,000 distinct CDR3 sequences in the sample, almost 97% were seen once. The source material was CD4+ T cells from PBMCs. Every receptor here comes from a human donor with Susac syndrome.

The genes are TRBV6-5 and TRBJ1-2; tentative D call: TRBD1 (5 bases). The CDR3 is made up of 15 amino acids. Germline CDR1 and CDR2: MNHEY and SVGAGI. The ends were cut back, 2 bases at V and 7 bases at J, with 17 bases in the middle. The CDR3: CASSYDWEAGGGYTF. CDR3 nucleotide sequence: TGTGCCAGCAGTTACGATTGGGAGGCGGGGGGTGGCTACACCTTC.

V usage is TRBV15 and J usage is TRBJ2-1, with a weak D call TRBD2 (5 bases). The CDR3 extends over 17 amino acids. V was pared by 5 bases and J by 0 bases, with 17 bases between. Germline V gene sequence: CDR1 LNHNV, CDR2 YYDKDF (reference sequence). The CDR3 coding sequence is TGTGCCACCAGCGAACCTCGGGCGGGCCGCTCCTACAATGAGCAGTTCTTC. Its protein product is CATSEPRAGRSYNEQFF.

The chain joins TRBV15 to TRBJ1-1; TRBD1 is a possible D gene (5 bases). The CDR3 runs to 15 residues. The germline gives CDR1 LNHNV, CDR2 YYDKDF (reference sequence). The V gene lost 0 bases and the J gene lost 0 bases, with 8 bases spanning the gap. CDR3 nucleotides: TGTGCCACCAGCAGAGAAGGGGCCTTGAACACTGAAGCTTTCTTT. Translating gives CATSREGALNTEAFF.

The table lists this clonotype with a count of one. This chain joins TRBV3-1 and TRBJ2-5; D gene uncertain. Trimming took off 4 bases at V and 5 bases at J, with 11 bases between the two ends. CDR3 size: 13 residues. Germline assignment: CDR1 LGHDT and CDR2 YNNKEL (reference sequence). The DNA of the CDR3 is TGTGCCAGCAGCCTCCTTACGGGCGAGACCCAGTACTTC. This translates into CASSLLTGETQYF.

The V and J genes are TRBV29-1 and TRBJ2-7; TRBD2 agrees at 9 bases. CDR1 and CDR2 from the germline V gene are SQVTM and ANQGSEA. Trimming cost V 6 bases and J 2 bases; bases outside gene matches: 11. The CDR3 runs 15 residues. In DNA form, the CDR3 reads TGCAGCGTCCTCCCCGGGCTAGCGGGACCCTACGAGCAGTACTTC. Its protein is CSVLPGLAGPYEQYF.

The rearrangement uses TRBV5-8 and TRBJ2-3, with D perhaps matching TRBD2 (7 bases). Germline assignment: CDR1 SGHTS and CDR2 YDEGEE. The CDR3 totals 16 residues. Trimming removed 1 base at V and 4 bases at J, with 16 bases between. CDR3 sequence: CASSLSGGLGADTQYF. DNA for the CDR3: TGTGCCAGCAGCTTGTCGGGGGGCCTTGGGGCAGATACGCAGTATTTT.

The chain combines TRBV10-3 with TRBJ2-7, with TRBD2 matching 14 bases. Germline CDR1 reads ENHRY; CDR2 reads SYGVKD. V gave up 0 bases and J gave up 4 bases; unmatched junction bases: 8. This CDR3 is 18 amino acids long. Here the CDR3 reads CAISESGLAGDKRYEQYF. The CDR3, as DNA: TGTGCCATCAGTGAGTCGGGACTAGCGGGAGACAAGCGGTACGAGCAGTACTTC.

The gene calls are TRBV28 and TRBJ1-4; possibly TRBD1 for D (5 bases). The germline V gene encodes CDR1 MDHEN and CDR2 SYDVKM. This CDR3 has 13 residues. Deletions cut 10 bases from V and 8 bases from J, with 17 bases between. The CDR3 bases are TGTGCCACCTCCGGCGGGGGTGGAGAAAAACTGTTTTTT. This codes for CATSGGGGEKLFF.

This chain uses TRBV2 with TRBJ2-6; D is undetermined. CDR1 and CDR2 from the germline V gene are SNHLY and FYNNEI. Between the trimmed V and J ends, which lost 3 bases and 2 bases, there was a span of 2 bases. The CDR3 covers 13 residues. Here the CDR3 DNA reads TGTGCCAGCAGTGAGGCTGGGGCCAACGTCCTGACTTTC. Translating gives CASSEAGANVLTF.

The chain combines TRBV20-1 with TRBJ1-2, with D possibly matching TRBD1 (6 bases). Germline V gene lookup returns CDR1 DFQATT and CDR2 SNEGSKA (reference sequence). Trimming took 6 bases from V and 1 from J, leaving 12 bases between them. CDR3 size: 13 residues. In DNA, the CDR3 is TGCAGTGCCCAGACAGGACTTAACTATGGCTACACCTTC. Translation gives CSAQTGLNYGYTF.

V usage is TRBV20-1 and J usage is TRBJ1-2; 7 bases are shared with TRBD1. The V gene end was trimmed by 4 bases and the J gene end by 8 bases; junction bases not matched to a gene: 7. The CDR3 extends over 12 amino acids. Germline CDR1 DFQATT, CDR2 SNEGSKA (reference sequence). In DNA form, the CDR3 reads TGCAGTGCTATGGGACAGCCGAAAGGCTACACCTTC. Amino acids: CSAMGQPKGYTF.

The chain is built from TRBV20-1 and TRBJ2-3, with TRBD1 identical over 9 bases. The CDR3 loop spans 14 amino acids. The J segment lost 3 bases and the V segment lost 5 bases, leaving 6 bases of the junction unmatched. Germline CDR1 reads DFQATT; CDR2 reads SNEGSKA (reference sequence). The CDR3 DNA reads TGCAGTGCTCGCCGGGACAGGGTGACAGATACGCAGTATTTT. Protein product: CSARRDRVTDTQYF.

This sequence joins TRBV25-1 and TRBJ2-2; the D gene is possibly TRBD2 (5 bases). The germline V gene encodes CDR1 MGHDK and CDR2 SYGVNS. CDR3 size: 16 residues. The germline V and J ends were trimmed by 5 bases and 3 bases, with 16 bases remaining between them. CDR3 in DNA: TGTGCCAGCAGTACACCCCCCGGGGAGTACACCGGGGAGCTGTTTTTT. Translated: CASSTPPGEYTGELFF.

The gene calls are TRBV30 and TRBJ1-2; D is unresolved. The CDR3 runs to 10 residues. Trimming cost V 5 bases and J 6 bases, with 7 bases left between them. The germline V gene has CDR1 GTSNPN and CDR2 SVGIG (reference sequence). In DNA, the CDR3 is TGTGCCTGGCTTTATAATGGCTACACCTTC. It translates to CAWLYNGYTF.

The chain couples TRBV3-1 to TRBJ1-2, with D uncertain. Germline-derived CDR1 and CDR2 are LGHDT and YNNKEL (reference sequence). V lost 6 bases and J lost 13, with 21 bases in between. The CDR3 length is 13 residues. CDR3 amino acids: CASSSTLTTPPTF. The CDR3 DNA reads as TGTGCCAGCAGTTCGACTCTTACCACGCCTCCCACCTTC.

V gene TRBV4-1 combines with J gene TRBJ1-4; D ambiguous. The CDR3 runs to 13 residues. Germline CDR1 and CDR2: MGHRA and YSYEKL. V was trimmed by 2 bases and J by 7 bases, leaving 8 bases between them. The DNA for the CDR3 is TGCGCCAGCAGCCAAACGGTGCGTGAAAAACTGTTTTTT. Translated, it gives CASSQTVREKLFF.

This chain connects TRBV11-2 to TRBJ2-1, with 7 bases that match TRBD1. The CDR3 covers 14 residues. Germline V gene lookup returns CDR1 SGHAT and CDR2 FQNNGV. Trimming cost V 11 bases and J 5 bases; bases outside gene matches: 12. For the CDR3, the DNA is TGTGCCCTATCCAGGCCAACAGGGGACAATGAGCAGTTCTTC. This gives the protein CALSRPTGDNEQFF.

The chain uses TRBV5-1 and TRBJ2-5; TRBD1 or TRBD2 may be the D gene (5 bases each). With 3 bases removed from V and 3 bases from J, the gap between germline ends came to 15 bases. Germline CDR1 and CDR2: SGHRS and YFSETQ. The CDR3 length is 15 residues. In DNA, the CDR3 is TGCGCCAGCAGCTCCCGCCCGGGGCCGAAAGAGACCCAGTACTTC. Translated, it gives CASSSRPGPKETQYF. Full variable domain (missing parts from reference TRBV5-1 and TRBJ2-5): KAGVTQTPRYLIKTRGQQVTLSCSPISGHRSVSWYQQTPGQGLQFLFEYFSETQRNKGNFPGRFSGRQFSNSRSEMNVSTLELGDSALYLCASSSRPGPKETQYFGPGTRLLVL.

The chain is built from TRBV5-6 and TRBJ2-1; a weak D match, TRBD1 (5 bases). The CDR3 loop spans 12 amino acids. V was shortened by 4 bases and J by 5 bases, with 7 bases between the two germline ends. In germline, CDR1 is SGHDT, CDR2 YYEEEE. The CDR3 coding sequence is TGTGCCAGCAGCAAACAGGACAATGAGCAGTTCTTC. This codes for CASSKQDNEQFF. The full variable domain, with the rest looked up from reference TRBV5-6 and TRBJ2-1, is DAGVTQSPTHLIKTRGQQVTLRCSPKSGHDTVSWYQQALGQGPQFIFQYYEEEERQRGNFPDRFSGHQFPNYSSELNVNALLLGDSALYLCASSKQDNEQFFGPGTRLTVL.

The rearrangement uses TRBV25-1 and TRBJ2-1; TRBD2 agrees at 9 bases. Germline V lookup: CDR1 MGHDK, CDR2 SYGVNS. The length of the CDR3 is 21 residues. Trimming cost V 3 bases and J 0 bases; bases outside gene matches: 18. CDR3 DNA sequence: TGTGCCAGCAGTGATTTCGGAGCGGGAGGCATAATTGCGAGCTCCTACAATGAGCAGTTCTTC. This codes for CASSDFGAGGIIASSYNEQFF.

The V gene is TRBV7-9, the J gene TRBJ2-7, with D perhaps TRBD2 (5 bases). The CDR3 extends over 12 amino acids. Per the germline V gene, CDR1 is SEHNR and CDR2 is FQNEAQ (reference sequence). The V end was cut by 5 bases, the J end by 5 bases, with 10 bases between. CDR3: CASSRLEDEQYF. The CDR3 DNA follows: TGTGCCAGCAGCCGATTGGAGGACGAGCAGTACTTC.

The chain combines TRBV7-3 with TRBJ2-3; TRBD2 aligns across 9 bases. The CDR3 totals 14 residues. Germline assignment: CDR1 SGHTA and CDR2 FQGTGA. V was pared by 7 bases and J by 2 bases, with 4 bases of the junction left unmatched. The CDR3 loop is CASKLAGATDTQYF. CDR3 in DNA: TGTGCCAGCAAACTAGCGGGCGCCACAGATACGCAGTATTTT. Supplemented by reference TRBV7-3 and TRBJ2-3, the full variable domain reads GAGVSQTPSNKVTEKGKYVELRCDPISGHTALYWYRQSLGQGPEFLIYFQGTGAADDSGLPNDRFFAVRPEGSVSTLKIQRTERGDSAVYLCASKLAGATDTQYFGPGTRLTVL.

The chain recombines TRBV30 with TRBJ2-2, with a weak D call TRBD1 (5 bases). CDR3 size: 15 residues. The germline V gene encodes CDR1 GTSNPN and CDR2 SVGIG (reference sequence). Deletions cut 3 bases from V and 4 bases from J, with 15 bases between. CDR3 region: CAWSVGSGITGELFF. The CDR3 DNA is TGTGCCTGGAGCGTAGGGTCAGGGATCACCGGGGAGCTGTTTTTT.

The chain couples TRBV12-3 or TRBV12-4 to TRBJ1-1; TRBD1 matches at 7 bases. This CDR3 spans 12 amino acids. J was trimmed by 10 bases and V by 3 bases; bases with no gene match: 5. DNA of the CDR3: TGTGCCAGCAGTTTTAGCAGGGACAGAGCTTTCTTT. This gives the protein CASSFSRDRAFF.

The chain links TRBV12-3 or TRBV12-4 to TRBJ1-4; TRBD1 agrees at 10 bases. The J segment lost 7 bases and the V segment lost 5 bases, leaving 10 bases of the junction unmatched. CDR3 length: 16 residues. In DNA form, the CDR3 reads TGTGCCAGCAGTATAGACAGGGGGCCCATGCTTGAAAAACTGTTTTTT. Translated: CASSIDRGPMLEKLFF.

This sequence joins TRBV4-1 and TRBJ2-2; D unresolved. The V and J ends lost 1 base and 4 bases respectively, with 16 bases between them. Germline V gene sequence: CDR1 MGHRA, CDR2 YSYEKL. This CDR3 is built from 17 residues. CDR3 nucleotide sequence: TGCGCCAGCAGCCAAGCGTCTCTTGGGCCGCCCACCGGGGAGCTGTTTTTT. This gives the protein CASSQASLGPPTGELFF.

This clonotype appeared once. This chain joins TRBV25-1 and TRBJ2-1; 7 bases are a match to TRBD2. Germline lookup yields CDR1 MGHDK and CDR2 SYGVNS. CDR3 length: 16 residues. The J segment lost 7 bases and the V segment lost 5 bases, leaving 14 bases of the junction unmatched. The CDR3: CASSPARREFWNEQFF. The DNA of the CDR3 is TGTGCCAGCAGTCCCGCGAGGCGGGAGTTTTGGAATGAGCAGTTCTTC.

V is TRBV12-3 or TRBV12-4 and J is TRBJ2-1; TRBD1 or TRBD2 may be the D gene (7 bases each). Trimming pared 6 bases from V and 6 bases from J, leaving 33 bases between. The CDR3 is made up of 20 amino acids. The CDR3 sequence is CASRTGQSFSGTTQSNEQFF. The CDR3 DNA follows: TGTGCCAGCAGAACGGGACAGAGTTTCTCTGGGACTACCCAGAGCAATGAGCAGTTCTTC.

The chain links TRBV30 to TRBJ1-2; D call uncertain. Trimming shortened V by 3 bases and J by 5 bases, and 16 bases separated the two germline ends. This CDR3 has 14 residues. The germline gives CDR1 GTSNPN, CDR2 SVGIG (reference sequence). The CDR3 loop is CAWSSKGGFYGYTF. The CDR3 DNA is TGTGCCTGGAGCTCTAAAGGCGGGTTTTATGGCTACACCTTC.